These 24 T cell receptor beta chains originate from one sample sequenced in a study of cytomegalovirus exposure and HLA in healthy donors. Vbeta (60) and Jbeta (13) primers were used in the PCR. Clones were sequenced by immunoSEQ multiplex PCR, and TCRdb holds only the in-frame ones, with some missing. The sample records 80,000 to 95,000 clones, roughly three quarters being singletons. Specimen: PBMCs. These receptors originate from a woman in her 40s in good health and CMV-seropositive.

Regarding this clone: The same CDR3 also results from other DNA sequences found in this sample. The gene calls are TRBV5-1 and TRBJ1-1, with 7 bases matching TRBD1. The V gene's germline CDR1 is SGHRS and CDR2 YFSETQ. This CDR3 comprises 16 residues. Trimming took 4 bases from V and 0 from J; bases not matched to a gene: 9. The CDR3 spells CASSRQGQSMNTEAFF. CDR3 DNA sequence: TGCGCCAGCAGCCGACAGGGACAAAGTATGAACACTGAAGCTTTCTTT.

The genes are TRBV18 and TRBJ1-3; D may be TRBD1 (5 bases). Germline lookup yields CDR1 KGHSH and CDR2 LQKENI. V was shortened by 2 bases and J by 2 bases, with 10 bases between the two germline ends. The CDR3 covers 15 residues. The CDR3 loop reads CASSPNRMAGNTIYF. The CDR3 nucleotides read TGTGCCAGCTCACCAAACAGGATGGCTGGAAACACCATATATTTT.

The chain links TRBV18 to TRBJ2-3; 8 nucleotides agree with TRBD2. CDR3 length equals 16 residues. CDR1 is KGHSH, CDR2 LQKENI, per germline. V lost 3 bases to trimming and J lost 2 bases; unmatched junction nucleotides: 7. This CDR3 reads CASSPKTSGSTDTQYF. CDR3 sequence (DNA): TGTGCCAGCTCACCGAAAACTAGCGGCTCCACAGATACGCAGTATTTT.

The chain couples TRBV7-8 to TRBJ1-4, with TRBD1 matching 7 bases. The length of the CDR3 is 14 residues. Germline values: CDR1 SGHVS, CDR2 FQNEAQ. V shed 5 bases, J shed 8 bases, and the junction held 8 bases outside the gene matches. In DNA form, the CDR3 reads TGTGCCAGCAGCCCCACAGGGGTAGAGGAAAAACTGTTTTTT. It codes for CASSPTGVEEKLFF.

This clone was counted once. The chain combines TRBV28 with TRBJ2-2; TRBD2 is a possible D gene (7 bases). Trimming took off 3 bases at V and 6 bases at J, with 17 bases between the two ends. This CDR3 is built from 16 residues. Germline V gene sequence: CDR1 MDHEN, CDR2 SYDVKM. CDR3 residues: CASSFSKGGRSGELFF. CDR3 DNA sequence: TGTGCCAGCAGTTTCTCTAAGGGGGGGAGATCCGGGGAGCTGTTTTTT. Full variable domain (missing parts from reference TRBV28 and TRBJ2-2): DVKVTQSSRYLVKRTGEKVFLECVQDMDHENMFWYRQDPGLGLRLIYFSYDVKMKEKGDIPEGYSVSREKKERFSLILESASTNQTSMYLCASSFSKGGRSGELFFGEGSRLTVL.

The chain carries TRBV25-1 and TRBJ1-2; 9 bases match TRBD1. V lost 4 bases, J lost 6 bases, and 18 bases stayed unmatched. The CDR3 has 18 amino acids. Germline-derived CDR1 and CDR2 are MGHDK and SYGVNS. The CDR3 region has the DNA TGTGCCAGCAGTGGAAACAGGGGGCAGGGGGTAATCTGGGATGGCTACACCTTC. The encoded protein is CASSGNRGQGVIWDGYTF.

The rearrangement uses TRBV4-2 and TRBJ1-2, with D unresolved. The V end lost 0 bases, the J end lost 7 bases, and 12 bases lay between the germline ends. Per the germline V gene, CDR1 is LGHNA and CDR2 is YNFKEQ. The CDR3 loop spans 14 amino acids. As DNA, the CDR3 is TGTGCCAGCAGCCAAGATCGGGAACTTGGTGGCTACACCTTC. The encoded protein is CASSQDRELGGYTF.

The V call is TRBV27, the J call TRBJ2-5; 8 bases map to TRBD2. This CDR3 region has 16 residues. Germline lookup yields CDR1 MNHEY and CDR2 SMNVEV (reference sequence). With 4 bases clipped from V and 5 bases from J, the junction kept 12 bases outside the gene matches. DNA of the CDR3: TGTGCCAGCAGTTCCGGGACTAGTAGGTTCTTCGAGACCCAGTACTTC. Encoded protein: CASSSGTSRFFETQYF.

V usage is TRBV4-3 and J usage is TRBJ2-1; D might be TRBD2 (7 bases). The CDR3 contains 16 residues. V shed 3 bases and J shed 4 bases, with 16 bases lying between them. CDR1 is LGHNA and CDR2 is YSLEER in the germline V gene. CDR3 DNA: TGCGCCAGCAGCCACCTAGAGGGGGGGTTATACAATGAGCAGTTCTTC. It is translated as CASSHLEGGLYNEQFF.

The table lists this clone with a count of one. V usage is TRBV19 and J usage is TRBJ2-2, with 10 bases identical to TRBD2. The J segment lost 0 bases and the V segment lost 5 bases, leaving 3 bases of the junction unmatched. CDR3 length: 16 amino acids. CDR1 LNHDA and CDR2 SQIVND come from the germline V gene (reference sequence). Here the CDR3 reads CASSPLAGANTGELFF. The CDR3 DNA is TGTGCCAGTAGTCCCCTAGCGGGGGCGAACACCGGGGAGCTGTTTTTT.

This chain connects TRBV13 to TRBJ1-4; D not certain. The V and J ends lost 6 bases and 0 bases respectively, with 8 bases between them. This CDR3 contains 14 residues. Germline CDR1 and CDR2: PRHDT and FYEKMQ (reference sequence). The CDR3 sequence is CASSQIATNEKLFF. The DNA for the CDR3 is TGTGCCAGCAGTCAAATTGCAACTAATGAAAAACTGTTTTTT.

The chain joins TRBV9 to TRBJ1-1; a possible D gene is TRBD1 (6 bases). Looked up from germline, CDR1 is SGDLS and CDR2 is YYNGEE. With 6 bases removed from V and 3 bases from J, the gap between germline ends came to 15 bases. This CDR3 contains 14 residues. The CDR3 loop is CASIPVGGYTEAFF. The DNA for the CDR3 is TGTGCCAGCATCCCAGTAGGGGGATACACTGAAGCTTTCTTT.

V is TRBV7-2 and J is TRBJ1-1; D perhaps matches TRBD1 (5 bases). This CDR3 contains 14 residues. Trimming took off 5 bases at V and 0 bases at J, with 10 bases between the two ends. The germline V gene has CDR1 SGHTA and CDR2 FQGNSA. In DNA, the CDR3 is TGTGCCAGCAGCCTACAGGTATTGAACACTGAAGCTTTCTTT. Translation gives CASSLQVLNTEAFF.

Of note for this clone: Its ends do not fully match the called genes, so a read error is possible. The gene calls are TRBV28 and TRBJ2-7; 12 positions match TRBD2. Germline CDR1 is MDHEN and CDR2 is SYDVKM. This CDR3 is built from 16 residues. CDR3 bases: TGTGCCAGCAGGGAAGGGGGACTAGCGGGCCCCTACGAGCGGTACTTC. This sequence encodes CASREGGLAGPYERYF.

The CDR3 loop reads CASSQGLFYGYTF. The CDR3 nucleotides read TGTGCCAGCTCACAGGGGCTTTTCTATGGCTACACCTTC. This rearrangement joins TRBV18 to TRBJ1-2; possible D gene TRBD1, 5 bases. V gave up 4 bases and J gave up 4 bases, with 10 bases separating them. This CDR3 contains 13 residues. CDR1 is KGHSH and CDR2 is LQKENI in the germline V gene.

The rearrangement links TRBV13 to TRBJ2-6; tentatively, D is TRBD1 (5 bases). The CDR3 is made up of 15 amino acids. Germline assignment: CDR1 PRHDT and CDR2 FYEKMQ (reference sequence). V was pared by 3 bases and J by 1 base, with 7 bases between. The CDR3 protein is CASSFKGSGANVLTF. CDR3 DNA sequence: TGTGCCAGCAGCTTCAAGGGGTCTGGGGCCAACGTCCTGACTTTC.

The chain carries TRBV23-1 and TRBJ1-2; D perhaps matches TRBD1 (5 bases). TRBV23-1 is treated as an ORF (open reading frame) with a function not yet certain. The CDR3 is 15 amino acids. V lost 0 bases and J lost 4, with 12 bases in between. For the CDR3, the DNA is TGCGCCAGCAGTCAATCGAAGGGGATCTTCTATGGCTACACCTTC. It specifies CASSQSKGIFYGYTF.

The chain links TRBV7-8 to TRBJ1-3; D remains unclear. The CDR3 has 14 residues. Trimming left V 3 bases short and J 0 bases short, with 6 bases between. Germline V gives CDR1 SGHVS, CDR2 FQNEAQ. CDR3 in amino acids: CASSLFHSGNTIYF. CDR3 DNA sequence: TGTGCCAGCAGCTTGTTCCACTCTGGAAACACCATATATTTT.

V and J are TRBV7-9 and TRBJ2-1; TRBD2 might be the D (6 bases). The CDR3 totals 15 residues. The germline gives CDR1 SEHNR, CDR2 FQNEAQ (reference sequence). The germline V and J ends were trimmed by 3 bases and 10 bases, with 19 bases remaining between them. The chain's CDR3 is CASSLGSGGWKEQFF. As DNA, the CDR3 is TGTGCCAGCAGCTTGGGTAGCGGAGGGTGGAAGGAGCAGTTCTTC.

This sequence joins TRBV5-1 and TRBJ2-3; a weak D match, TRBD2 (5 bases). The CDR3 is 17 amino acids. V was pared by 1 base and J by 4 bases, with 19 bases between. Germline loops: CDR1 SGHRS, CDR2 YFSETQ. DNA of the CDR3: TGCGCCAGCAGCTTGTCTGGGGTCCGGGGTCCGTCAGATACGCAGTATTTT. Protein: CASSLSGVRGPSDTQYF.

This clone appeared a few times. The rearrangement joins TRBV28 to TRBJ1-5; 7 bases are shared with TRBD1. The CDR3 extends over 15 amino acids. The ends lost 9 bases at V and 0 bases at J; junction bases unmatched: 8. Germline loops: CDR1 MDHEN, CDR2 SYDVKM. The CDR3 is CASGTGVVSNQPQHF. The CDR3 coding sequence is TGTGCCAGTGGAACAGGGGTCGTTAGCAATCAGCCCCAGCATTTT.

The rearrangement joins TRBV7-3 to TRBJ2-5, with TRBD1 matching 9 bases. Germline-derived CDR1 and CDR2 are SGHTA and FQGTGA. The CDR3 runs to 14 residues. The junction had 5 bases not matched to a gene; V was cut back by 4 bases and J by 5 bases. The CDR3 region has the DNA TGTGCCAGCAGCTCCACAGGGGGCCGGGAGACCCAGTACTTC. It specifies CASSSTGGRETQYF.

The V and J genes are TRBV11-3 and TRBJ2-1, with D possibly TRBD1 on 6 matching bases. Germline CDR1 reads SGHNT; CDR2 reads YENEEA. CDR3 size: 15 residues. V lost 1 base and J 5 bases, leaving 12 bases between the germline ends. Here the CDR3 DNA reads TGTGCCAGCAGCTTAGCGCAGGGGTGGGACAATGAGCAGTTCTTC. Residues: CASSLAQGWDNEQFF.

This clone is categorized as medium-sized. The chain recombines TRBV4-3 with TRBJ2-5; 7 bases map to TRBD1. This CDR3 comprises 16 residues. V dropped 1 base and J dropped 5; count of bases not matched to a gene: 10. Per germline, CDR1 LGHNA and CDR2 YSLEER. In nucleotides, the CDR3 is TGCGCCAGCAGCCAAGGGGACAGCTCTTTTGCGGAGACCCAGTACTTC. Protein sequence: CASSQGDSSFAETQYF.